Listed below are T cell receptor beta chains from one sample, sequenced in a study of prognosis after radiotherapy for stage I lung cancer. TCRdb re-called the multiplex PCR reads through MiXCR, storing one row per CDR3 protein. The sample yields 51,000 or so distinct CDR3 sequences, 30% to 35% seen once. The specimen comprised PBMCs, sampled before or after stereotactic body radiation therapy (not recorded which). The receptors originated from a donor aged 50 or older with non-small cell lung cancer. Both conserved end residues are part of each CDR3. Size is stated for part of the rows, as once, few or many counts, or as a class when the clone is expanded.

v_gene,abundance,CDR3aa
TRBV6-1,many,CASSGNLGTQYF
TRBV6-1,many,CASSPGQYQPQHF
TRBV13,NA,CASSPRRMSGSTDTRYF
TRBV30,many,CAWTRTGRVEAFF
TRBV5-1,many,CASSLVSTSYEQYF
TRBV11-2,NA,CASSLGLGKTQYF
TRBV6-1,many,CASTSPGQSNEKLFF
TRBV29-1,NA,CSVTGTGGRTGELFF
TRBV11-1,many,CASSPGTSGEQFF
TRBV3-1,many,CASSQEGRAQETQYF
TRBV11-2,many,CASRSSGVNTEAFF
TRBV3-1,many,CASSPGRDTQYF
TRBV3-1,many,CASSQGLRDRGFF
TRBV11-3,many,CASSPLQETQYF
TRBV7-2,many,CASSLGRGDTEAFF
TRBV4-1,many,CASSQPAGGNEKLFF
TRBV6-2/TRBV6-3,NA,CASGRVDTQYF
TRBV19,few,CASSRGSEQYF
TRBV20-1,many,CSAGQGGTEAFF
TRBV5-4,many,CASSNPRTSSTDTQYF
TRBV7-2,NA,CVSSLDGQPFSYDQYF
TRBV20-1,many,CSAKRVNTEAFF